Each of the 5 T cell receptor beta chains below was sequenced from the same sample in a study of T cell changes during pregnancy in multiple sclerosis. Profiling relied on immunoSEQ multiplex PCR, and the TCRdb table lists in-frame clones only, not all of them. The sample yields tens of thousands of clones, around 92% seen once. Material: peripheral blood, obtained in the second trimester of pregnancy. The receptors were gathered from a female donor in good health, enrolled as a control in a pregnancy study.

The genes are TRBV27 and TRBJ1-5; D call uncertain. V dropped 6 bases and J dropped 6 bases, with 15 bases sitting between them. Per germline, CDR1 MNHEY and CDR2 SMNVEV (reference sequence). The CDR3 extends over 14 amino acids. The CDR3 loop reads CASRPVAAVQPQHF. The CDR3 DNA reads TGTGCCAGCAGGCCGGTCGCGGCGGTTCAGCCCCAGCATTTT.

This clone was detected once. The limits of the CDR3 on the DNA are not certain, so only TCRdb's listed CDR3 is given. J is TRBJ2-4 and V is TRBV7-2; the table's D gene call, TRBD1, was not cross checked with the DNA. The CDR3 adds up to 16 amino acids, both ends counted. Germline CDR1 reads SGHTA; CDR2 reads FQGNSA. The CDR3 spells CASSLSSGQGKNIQYF.

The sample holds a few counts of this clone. The CDR3 bases are TGTGCCAGCAGAGTGTTTCTCGGGGCTAGCGGGATGGGGGTGCAGTTCTTC. Translation: CASRVFLGASGMGVQFF. This rearrangement joins TRBV28 to TRBJ2-1; TRBD2 agrees at 9 bases. This CDR3 spans 17 amino acids. The germline V gene has CDR1 MDHEN and CDR2 SYDVKM. The J segment lost 12 bases and the V segment lost 6 bases, leaving 21 bases of the junction unmatched.

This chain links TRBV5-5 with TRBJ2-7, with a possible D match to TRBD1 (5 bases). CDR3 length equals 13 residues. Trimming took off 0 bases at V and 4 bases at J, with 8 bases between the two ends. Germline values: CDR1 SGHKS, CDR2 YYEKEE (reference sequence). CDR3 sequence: CASSLGQLYEQYF. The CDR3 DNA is TGTGCCAGCAGCTTGGGACAGTTATACGAGCAGTACTTC.

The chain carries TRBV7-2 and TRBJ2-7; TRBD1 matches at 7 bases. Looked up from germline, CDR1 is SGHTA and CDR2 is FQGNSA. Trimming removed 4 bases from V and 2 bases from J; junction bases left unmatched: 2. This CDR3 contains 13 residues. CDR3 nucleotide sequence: TGTGCCAGCAGCTCGGGACAGACCTACGAGCAGTACTTC. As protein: CASSSGQTYEQYF.